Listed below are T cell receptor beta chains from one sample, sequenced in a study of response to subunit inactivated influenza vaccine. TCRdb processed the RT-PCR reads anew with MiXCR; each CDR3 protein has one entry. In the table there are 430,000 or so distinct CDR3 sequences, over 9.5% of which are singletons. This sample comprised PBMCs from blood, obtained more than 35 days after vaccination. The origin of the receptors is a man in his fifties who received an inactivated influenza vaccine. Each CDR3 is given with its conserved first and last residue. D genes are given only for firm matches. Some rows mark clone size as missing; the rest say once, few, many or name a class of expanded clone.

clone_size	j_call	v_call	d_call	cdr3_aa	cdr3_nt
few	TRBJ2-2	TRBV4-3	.	CASSQSGGRVTGELFF	TGCGCCAGCAGCCAATCGGGGGGCCGCGTCACCGGGGAGCTGTTTTTT
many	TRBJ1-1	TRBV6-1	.	CASSSSGYSRDTEAFF	TGTGCCAGCAGCTCAAGTGGGTACAGTCGGGACACTGAAGCTTTCTTT
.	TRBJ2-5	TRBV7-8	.	CASSLARGQETQYF	TGTGCCAGCAGCTTAGCACGGGGGCAAGAGACCCAGTACTTC
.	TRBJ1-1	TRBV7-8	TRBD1	CASSLGHRGVNTEAFF	TGTGCCAGCAGCTTAGGGCACAGGGGTGTGAACACTGAAGCTTTCTTT
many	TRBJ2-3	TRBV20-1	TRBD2	CSARRLGGRIADTQYF	TGCAGTGCTCGAAGGTTGGGCGGGAGGATAGCAGATACGCAGTATTTT
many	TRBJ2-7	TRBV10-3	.	CAIRDYYEQYF	TGTGCCATCAGGGACTACTACGAGCAGTACTTC
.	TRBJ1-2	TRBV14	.	CASSRYMGPYGYTF	TGTGCCAGCAGCCGGTATATGGGGCCCTATGGCTACACCTTC
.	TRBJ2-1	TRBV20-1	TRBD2	CSARDPFAGGLDNEQFF	TGCAGTGCTAGAGATCCCTTTGCGGGGGGGCTCGACAATGAGCAGTTCTTC
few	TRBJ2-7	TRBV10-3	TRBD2	CAISGLAGAYEQYF	TGTGCCATCAGCGGACTAGCGGGAGCGTACGAGCAGTACTTC
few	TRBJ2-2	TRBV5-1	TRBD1	CASSPGTGSINTGELFF	TGCGCCAGCAGTCCCGGGACAGGGTCTATCAACACCGGGGAGCTGTTTTTT
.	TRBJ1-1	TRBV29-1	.	CSVETGRGTGTEAFF	TGCAGCGTTGAGACGGGTAGGGGTACGGGGACTGAAGCTTTCTTT
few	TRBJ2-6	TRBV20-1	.	CSGRAPGANVLTF	TGCAGTGGACGGGCGCCCGGGGCCAACGTCCTGACTTTC
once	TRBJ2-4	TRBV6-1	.	CASRGHEVEGKNIQYF	TGTGCCAGCAGGGGGCACGAGGTAGAGGGCAAAAACATTCAGTACTTC